This TCR beta chain derives from a study of OX40 agonist ivuxolimab in advanced cancers. Background for the entire study: Ivuxolimab, which targeted the costimulatory receptor OX40 (CD134), was an agonistic, fully human IgG2 monoclonal antibody. Intravenous ivuxolimab was administered to patients every 2 weeks at six dose levels: 0.01, 0.1, 0.3, 1.5, 3 and 10 mg/kg. Of the approximately 53 patients in dose escalation, about 20 had hepatocellular carcinoma, around 15 had melanoma, 9 had renal cell carcinoma and 9 had head and neck cancer. In the dose-escalation cohort, around four fifths of patients were male, and the mean age was around 65 years with a range of about 20 to 90. Patients were allowed to have had prior anti-PD-1, anti-PD-L1 or anti-CTLA-4 therapy, and 40% to 45% of the dose-escalation patients had previously received checkpoint inhibitors. Partial responses occurred in three dose-escalation patients, of whom one had hepatocellular carcinoma and two had cutaneous melanoma. Peripheral TCRbeta sequencing was intended to test whether TCR sequence diversity was altered and clonal T-cell expansion was caused by ivuxolimab. The paper covers the monotherapy dose-escalation part of the phase I ivuxolimab trial, which included N ≈ 50 patients.

Patients with a history of autoimmune disease or receiving systemic immunosuppression were excluded from the trial. Peripheral blood for TCR sequencing was drawn from every dose cohort at baseline, at cycle 4 day 1 and at cycle 7 day 1. The samples were drawn from a first-in-human, open-label, multicenter phase I dose-escalation trial of ivuxolimab. Adults with locally advanced or metastatic head and neck squamous cell, hepatocellular, melanoma or renal cell carcinoma were enrolled in the trial. Before TCR sequencing, CD4+ and CD8+ T cells were separately sorted from peripheral blood. The CDR3 goes from the cysteine to the phenylalanine over 16 residues. Solely the CDR3 DNA is kept, with 48 bases framed from the first base. V trim: 5 bases; J trim: 1 base; unmatched bases: 9. According to the germline V gene (reference sequence), CDR1 reads SEHNR and CDR2 reads FQNEAQ. With regard to this clone: Its cognate antigen has yet to be identified. There are no base qualities to consult, and no much larger clone falls within one base.

For sequencing of the TCRbeta CDR3 region, genomic DNA was extracted from the sorted cells. The immunoSEQ Assay was used to sequence the TCRbeta CDR3 regions. This immuneACCESS table, as held by TCRdb, lists in-frame sequences with V and J called but not all clones. Of the missing ones, under half trace to an unresolved V gene in checked studies; the others have no known cause. The sample profile shows 50,000 to 65,000 clones; 89% of them were found once. Together, the top ten hold 12% of the sample. Overall study results and their limits: At doses from 0.1 to 3.0 mg/kg, clonal expansion was seen in both CD4+ and CD8+ blood T cells between baseline and week 6. Partial responders in the 0.1-3.0 mg/kg groups had among the lowest normalized peripheral clonal expansion, especially among CD8+ T cells. Antigen specificity was not determined for the clonally expanded peripheral T cells. On average, CD8+ T cells showed more expanded clones than CD4+ T cells after ivuxolimab. Low levels of normalized T-cell clonal expansion were also seen in some patients who did not respond.

This sequence originates from an adult with an advanced solid tumor such as melanoma, head and neck, liver or kidney cancer. Sequenced material: CD4+ or CD8+ T cells sorted from blood, taken in a trial of the OX40 agonist ivuxolimab. Rearrangement joined TRBV7-9 to TRBJ2-3; a stretch of 7 junction bases matches TRBD2. The DNA sequence is TGTGCCAGCAGCCCACTTCCGAGCGGGGGCACAGATACGCAGTATTTT. Its protein is CASSPLPSGGTDTQYF.